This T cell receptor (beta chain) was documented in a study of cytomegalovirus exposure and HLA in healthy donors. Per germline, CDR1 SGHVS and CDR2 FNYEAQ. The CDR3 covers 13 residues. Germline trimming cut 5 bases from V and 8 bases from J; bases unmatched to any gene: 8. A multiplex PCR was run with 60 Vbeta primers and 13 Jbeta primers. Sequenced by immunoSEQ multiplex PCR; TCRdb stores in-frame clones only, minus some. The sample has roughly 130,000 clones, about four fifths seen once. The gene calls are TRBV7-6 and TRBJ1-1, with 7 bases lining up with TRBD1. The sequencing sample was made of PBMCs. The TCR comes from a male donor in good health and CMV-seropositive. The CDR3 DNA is TGTGCCAGCAGCGGATATCGGGACAGAGAAGCTTTCTTT. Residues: CASSGYRDREAFF.